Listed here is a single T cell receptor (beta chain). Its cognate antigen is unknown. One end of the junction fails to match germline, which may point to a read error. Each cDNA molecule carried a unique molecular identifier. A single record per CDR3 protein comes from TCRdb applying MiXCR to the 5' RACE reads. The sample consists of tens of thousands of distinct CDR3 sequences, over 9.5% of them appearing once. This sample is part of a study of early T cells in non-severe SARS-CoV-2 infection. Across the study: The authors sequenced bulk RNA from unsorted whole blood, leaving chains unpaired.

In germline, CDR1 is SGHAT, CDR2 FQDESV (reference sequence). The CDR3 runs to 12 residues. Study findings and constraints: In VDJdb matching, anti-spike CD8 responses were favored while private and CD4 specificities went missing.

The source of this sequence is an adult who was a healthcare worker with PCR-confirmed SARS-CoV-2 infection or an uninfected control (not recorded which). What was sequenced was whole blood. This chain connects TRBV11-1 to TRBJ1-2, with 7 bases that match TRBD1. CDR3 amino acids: CASSLVAGTALF. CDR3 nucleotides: TGTGCCAGCAGCTTAGTCGCTGGGACAGCTCTCTTC.